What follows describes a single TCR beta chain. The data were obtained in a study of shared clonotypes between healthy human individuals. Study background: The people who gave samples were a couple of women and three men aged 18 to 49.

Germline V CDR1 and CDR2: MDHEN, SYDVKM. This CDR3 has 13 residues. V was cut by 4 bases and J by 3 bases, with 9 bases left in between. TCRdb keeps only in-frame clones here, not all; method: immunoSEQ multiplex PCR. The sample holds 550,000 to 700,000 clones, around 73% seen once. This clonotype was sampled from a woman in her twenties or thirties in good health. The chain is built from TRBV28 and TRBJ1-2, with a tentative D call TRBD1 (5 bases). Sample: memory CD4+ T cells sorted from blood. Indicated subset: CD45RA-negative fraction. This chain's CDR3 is CASSWGTDYGYTF. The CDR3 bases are TGTGCCAGCAGTTGGGGGACCGACTATGGCTACACCTTC.